The T cell receptor (beta chain) under discussion was sequenced for a study of blood T cells in healthy people across ages. Overall study findings and caveats: The study could not conclusively compare naive and antigen-experienced cells, given its unsorted PBMCs. Age brought a roughly linear fall in TCR beta diversity measured per million T cells. For the donors, CMV status was unknown and possibly confounded expanded clonotype changes.

The CDR3 spans 12 residues. Trimming left V 4 bases short and J 8 bases short, with 11 bases between. Germline CDR1 SQVTM, CDR2 ANQGSEA. This clonotype has more than one count but fewer than ten. Its antigen is still unknown. Primers used in a second PCR of about 7 to 12 cycles were a sample-barcoded 5' primer and a J-beta primer mix. Through a template-switch adaptor with 12 random nucleotides, each cDNA molecule received a tag. TCRdb itself ran the 5' RACE reads through MiXCR, one entry per CDR3 protein. The sample lists over a million distinct CDR3 sequences; 59% were seen once. V gene TRBV29-1 combines with J gene TRBJ2-2, with D tentatively TRBD1 (6 bases). Sequenced input: blood. This TCR came from a young man in good health. CDR3 protein: CSVAQGPGELFF. The CDR3 DNA reads as TGCAGCGTTGCACAGGGTCCAGGGGAGCTGTTTTTT.